This T cell receptor beta chain is from a study of blood T cell repertoires in COVID-19. Overall study context: The United States, Italy and Spain supplied acute and convalescent COVID-19 samples.

Generated by immunoSEQ multiplex PCR, the TCRdb table keeps only in-frame clones and is missing some. In the table there are roughly 120,000 clones, around 88% of which are singletons. This clone was seen a handful of times. This CDR3 has 12 amino acids. V lost 4 bases to trimming and J lost 6 bases, with 11 bases between them. CDR1 is SGHNT and CDR2 is YYREEE in the germline V gene (reference sequence). The chain combines TRBV5-4 with TRBJ2-7; D is unresolved. The sequence was collected from a woman in her 50s with active or convalescent COVID-19. Sequencing used peripheral blood. CDR3 protein: CASSQTRTEQYF. CDR3 DNA sequence: TGTGCCAGCAGCCAAACAAGAACCGAGCAGTACTTC.